The rows below give T cell receptor beta chains drawn from one sample of a study of blood T cells in healthy people across ages. TCRdb recomputed calls from the 5' RACE reads with MiXCR, one row per CDR3 protein. The data show hundreds of thousands of distinct CDR3 sequences, 40% to 45% seen once. The sample taken for sequencing was blood. These receptors were collected from a woman aged 55 to 70 in good health. Both conserved end residues are part of each CDR3. D genes are given only for firm matches. Only part of the rows carry a size: once, few, many, or a class if the clone is expanded.

j_call v_call d_call clone_size cdr3_nt cdr3_aa
TRBJ2-7 TRBV7-9 - - TGTGCCAGCAGCGCCGCGAGCCCGGTCGAGCAGTACTTC CASSAASPVEQYF
TRBJ2-1 TRBV5-1 TRBD2 - TGCGCCAGCAGCTTCACCGGGACTAGCGGTCTGGAGCAGTTCTTC CASSFTGTSGLEQFF
TRBJ2-5 TRBV4-3 TRBD2 - TGCGCCAGCAGCCAAGATTTAGCGTCACTAGCGGGGGGGCGCTCCCACGAGACCCAGTACTTC CASSQDLASLAGGRSHETQYF
TRBJ2-3 TRBV7-2 - few TGTGCCAGCAGCTTAGTCCGGGCAGATACGCAGTATTTT CASSLVRADTQYF
TRBJ2-7 TRBV20-1 - many TGCAGTGCGCGGTCTGGTGGTCCGCCCTACGAGCAGTACTTC CSARSGGPPYEQYF
TRBJ2-7 TRBV5-1 TRBD1 - TGCGCCAGCAGCTTACAGGGGGCCCTCTCCTACGAGCAGTACTTC CASSLQGALSYEQYF
TRBJ2-1 TRBV18 - - TGTGCCAGCTCACCAAAAGACCCTCAGTCCTACAATGAGCAGTTCTTC CASSPKDPQSYNEQFF
TRBJ2-5 TRBV9 TRBD1 few TGTGCCAGCAGCGTAGGTCTAGGGGGCGCAGAGACCCAGTACTTC CASSVGLGGAETQYF
TRBJ2-1 TRBV20-1 TRBD2 few TGCAGTGCTAGTCCCCTAGCGGTTTACAATGAGCAGTTCTTC CSASPLAVYNEQFF
TRBJ2-3 TRBV3-1 - - TGTGCCAGCAGCCAAGGAGTAGCGGACACAGATACGCAGTATTTT CASSQGVADTDTQYF
TRBJ2-7 TRBV7-6 TRBD1 - TGTGCCAGCAGCTTAGCGATTACAGGGGAAGGCGAGCAGTACTTC CASSLAITGEGEQYF
TRBJ2-3 TRBV6-5 - - TGTGCCAGCAGAGCCGGGAGCATGAATACGCAGTATTTT CASRAGSMNTQYF
TRBJ2-3 TRBV10-3 - - TGTGCCATCAAGGGATACACAGATACGCAGTATTTT CAIKGYTDTQYF
TRBJ2-7 TRBV6-1 - - TGTGCCAGCAGTGAAGCGAGGACACCCCAAGGCGAGCAGTACTTC CASSEARTPQGEQYF
TRBJ2-1 TRBV4-2 TRBD2 - TGTGCCAGCAGCCAAGAACTAGCGGCCGCCTACAATGAGCAGTTCTTC CASSQELAAAYNEQFF
TRBJ2-1 TRBV4-1 - - TGCGCCAGCAGCTCTTACGCGACTGACACGACATCCTTGGATGTGCAGTTCTTC CASSSYATDTTSLDVQFF
TRBJ2-7 TRBV7-2 - once TGTGCCAGCAGCTTAGTGGGGACTGGGGGTGAGCAGTACTTC CASSLVGTGGEQYF
TRBJ2-5 TRBV20-1 - - TGCAGTGCTAGAGATGAGGGCAGGGCAACTCAAGAGACCCAGTACTTC CSARDEGRATQETQYF
TRBJ2-7 TRBV12-3/TRBV12-4 TRBD2 many TGTGCCAGCAGCCTCGGGACTAGCGGGAGGTTGGGCGAGCAGTACTTC CASSLGTSGRLGEQYF
TRBJ1-1 TRBV29-1 TRBD1 few TGCAGCGGACGGGACAGGGTGAACACTGAAGCTTTCTTT CSGRDRVNTEAFF
TRBJ2-1 TRBV5-4 - - TGTGCCAGCAGCTCAGACTTCTACTCCTACAATGAGCAGTTCTTC CASSSDFYSYNEQFF
TRBJ2-1 TRBV11-2 - - TGTGCCAGCAGCTTAGTAGAAAACAATGAGCAGTTCTTC CASSLVENNEQFF
TRBJ2-7 TRBV27 - few TGTGCCAGCAGCCCCCACAGGGTAGGGGTCTACGAGCAGTACTTC CASSPHRVGVYEQYF
TRBJ2-1 TRBV3-1 TRBD1 - TGTGCCAGCAGCCAAGATCCCCAGGGGGCGTTAAGGGAGCAGTTCTTC CASSQDPQGALREQFF
TRBJ1-5 TRBV20-1 - few TGCAGTGCTAGAGTCCTGGGGAGGGAAGGGCAGCCCCAGCATTTT CSARVLGREGQPQHF
TRBJ1-5 TRBV6-2/TRBV6-3 - few TGTGCCAGCAGTCACAGGGACCAGCCCCAGCATTTT CASSHRDQPQHF
TRBJ2-7 TRBV18 - few TGTGCCAGCTCACCAGGGGGGCCTTTTCCCTACGAGCAGTACTTC CASSPGGPFPYEQYF
TRBJ2-3 TRBV6-2/TRBV6-3 TRBD2 - TGTGCCAGCAGTTCTCCGGTACTAGCGGCTAAGGGGCAGTATTTT CASSSPVLAAKGQYF
TRBJ2-1 TRBV9 - - TGTGCCAGCAAGGGGAGCTCCTACAATGAGCAGTTCTTC CASKGSSYNEQFF
TRBJ1-3 TRBV27 - - TGTGCCAGCAGTTTACCAACATCAGGGGAAGAAATATATTTT CASSLPTSGEEIYF
TRBJ1-4 TRBV7-9 TRBD1 - TGTGCCAGCAACAGGGGAATGGGTGAAAAACTGTTTTTT CASNRGMGEKLFF
TRBJ2-5 TRBV20-1 TRBD2 - TGCAGTGATAGGAGGTTGCGGGGGGACTCCTACGGGCAGTACTTC CSDRRLRGDSYGQYF
TRBJ2-3 TRBV27 TRBD2 once TGTGCCAGCAGTCGGACTAGCGGGGGGCTTTATACGCAGTATTTT CASSRTSGGLYTQYF
TRBJ1-5 TRBV12-3/TRBV12-4 - - TGTGCCAGCAGCCGGACAGTCTTAAAACAGCCCCAGCATTTT CASSRTVLKQPQHF
TRBJ2-7 TRBV29-1 - many TGCAGCCCGAGACAGGCAAACTACGAGCAGTACTTC CSPRQANYEQYF
TRBJ2-1 TRBV12-3/TRBV12-4 - - TGTGCCAGCAGCCCCCTGACTAGTGCCGAGCAGTTCTTC CASSPLTSAEQFF
TRBJ1-1 TRBV20-1 - - TGCAGTGCTGCCAGCGGGGGGAGGGGGAACACTGAAGCTTTCTTT CSAASGGRGNTEAFF
TRBJ2-4 TRBV24-1 TRBD2 few TGTGCCACCAGGACGAGTTGGGAGGGTTTATCCAAAAACATTCAGTACTTC CATRTSWEGLSKNIQYF
TRBJ2-1 TRBV7-8 TRBD2 - TGTGCCAGCAGCTTAGGGGGCGGGAAGCGGGAGCTTTACAATGAGCAGTTCTTC CASSLGGGKRELYNEQFF
TRBJ2-3 TRBV20-1 TRBD2 few TGCAGTGCACTAGCGGCCCTGGTTGATACGCAGTATTTT CSALAALVDTQYF
TRBJ2-5 TRBV7-3 - - TGTGTCAGCAGCCTTTCAGCGGGTGACGAGACCCAGTACTTC CVSSLSAGDETQYF
TRBJ2-7 TRBV24-1 - few TGTGCCACCAGTGATCCCTCCGGGGGCGAGCAGTACTTC CATSDPSGGEQYF
TRBJ2-3 TRBV7-3 - many TGTGCCAGCAGCTTCGGCAGAAGCACAGATACGCAGTATTTT CASSFGRSTDTQYF
TRBJ2-7 TRBV20-1 TRBD2 few TGCAGTGCTCAACTAGCGGGAGTGCGATCCTACGAGCAGTACTTC CSAQLAGVRSYEQYF
TRBJ1-2 TRBV20-1 - - TGCAGTGCTAGTCAGGCAGGGTCAAGCTATGGCTACACCTTC CSASQAGSSYGYTF
TRBJ1-2 TRBV20-1 TRBD1 few TGCAGTGCTAGAGAGGCAGGGGGTTATGGCTACACCTTC CSAREAGGYGYTF
TRBJ2-3 TRBV6-5 - - TGTGCCAGCAGTCGAGTCCGGGCAGATACGCAGTATTTT CASSRVRADTQYF
TRBJ1-1 TRBV10-3 - - TGTGCCGTCAGTGGAGAGGGGGAAAGAAACACTGAAGCTTTCTTT CAVSGEGERNTEAFF
TRBJ2-3 TRBV3-1 - few TGTGCCAGCAGTCCAGGGTCGCATACGCAGTATTTT CASSPGSHTQYF
TRBJ1-1 TRBV29-1 - - TGCAGCGTAAGGGGCCTGCATGAAGCTTTCTTT CSVRGLHEAFF
TRBJ2-1 TRBV29-1 - many TGCAGCGTTGAATTGGGGGGCGTCTACAATGAGCAGTTCTTC CSVELGGVYNEQFF
TRBJ2-3 TRBV9 - - TGTGCCAGCAGTCAGGAGCTTAGCACAGATACGCGGTATTTT CASSQELSTDTRYF
TRBJ2-3 TRBV4-2 TRBD2 - TGTGCCAGCAGCCAAGGGTCTAGCGGACACACAGATACGCAGTATTTT CASSQGSSGHTDTQYF